This entry is about one T cell receptor (beta chain). The sample is drawn from a study of cytomegalovirus exposure and HLA in healthy donors. The PCR made use of 60 Vbeta and 13 Jbeta primers. Profiling relied on immunoSEQ multiplex PCR, and the TCRdb table lists in-frame clones only, not all of them. The table lists roughly 120,000 clones, about 66% of them singletons. V lost 3 bases and J lost 2; bases outside the gene matches: 7. The CDR3 spans 15 residues. The germline CDR1 and CDR2 sequences are MNHEY and SMNVEV (reference sequence). This receptor was identified in a man younger than 40 in good health and CMV-seropositive. Specimen: PBMCs. V gene TRBV27 combines with J gene TRBJ2-7, with TRBD1 identical over 7 bases. This CDR3 reads CASSLERGPTYEQYF. In DNA, the CDR3 is TGTGCCAGCAGTTTGGAAAGGGGGCCGACCTACGAGCAGTACTTC.